In its sample, the clone carrying this T cell receptor beta chain was seen a few times. The antigen is not known. This entry comes from a study of beta chain features in type 1 diabetes. Germline assignment: CDR1 SGHNT and CDR2 YYREEE (reference sequence). The V end lost 0 bases, the J end lost 1 base, and 8 bases lay between the germline ends. The CDR3 is 14 amino acids. CD45RO/CCR7/CD25/CD127/CD95/CD27 staining was used to isolate CD4+ naive, central memory, regulatory and stem cell-like memory cells by sorting. The isolated RNA, all of it, was reverse transcribed, so expressed TCRB transcripts were what got sequenced. Data came from immunoSEQ multiplex PCR; TCRdb stores just in-frame clones and leaves some out. The sample lists 150,000 to 200,000 clones, approximately 7.8% occurring once. Notes on the study in general: The study found moderately but significantly shorter TCRB CDR3s in all four CD4+ subsets of Type 1 diabetes patients. cDNA sequencing could over-represent cells with high TCR expression. Researchers reported that naive, central memory and Treg TCRB repertoires appeared more similar in patients than in healthy donors. PCR might preferentially amplify shorter templates, equally in patients and controls.

The gene calls are TRBV5-4 and TRBJ2-7; possibly TRBD1 for D (5 bases). Sequencing used central memory CD4+ T cells from blood. The source is a middle-aged woman with type 1 diabetes. The CDR3 protein is CASSLDRLSYEQYF. The CDR3 region has the DNA TGTGCCAGCAGCTTGGACAGGCTATCCTACGAGCAGTACTTC.